Listed below are T cell receptor beta chains from one sample, sequenced in a study of T-cell reconstitution after alpha-beta-depleted transplantation in children. TCRdb used MiXCR to reprocess the PCR reads, holding one entry per CDR3 protein. This sample has about 540,000 distinct CDR3 sequences, with 15% to 20% found just once. The sample in question was PBMCs from the stem cell graft donor, obtained from the stem cell graft. The source of these receptors is a human donor who donated a stem cell graft to a child with acute lymphoblastic leukemia. Both conserved end residues are part of each CDR3. The order of the fields is CDR3 length, J gene, D gene, V gene, clone size, CDR3 protein, CDR3 DNA. The D gene is left open where the match is weak. Clone size is stated in some rows and not others, as once, few, many or a class when expanded.

len: 15; j_gene: TRBJ2-3; d_gene: .; v_gene: TRBV29-1; abundance: few; CDR3aa: CSVEGGLPSTDTQYF; CDR3nt: TGCAGCGTTGAAGGGGGACTCCCCAGCACAGATACGCAGTATTTT
len: 15; j_gene: TRBJ2-2; d_gene: TRBD1; v_gene: TRBV7-8; abundance: few; CDR3aa: CASSPGQLPTGELFF; CDR3nt: TGTGCCAGCAGCCCGGGACAGTTGCCCACCGGGGAGCTGTTTTTT
len: 12; j_gene: TRBJ2-1; d_gene: .; v_gene: TRBV7-9; abundance: few; CDR3aa: CASSLGLLGQFF; CDR3nt: TGTGCCAGCAGCTTGGGTCTCCTTGGGCAGTTCTTC
len: 14; j_gene: TRBJ2-1; d_gene: .; v_gene: TRBV11-3; abundance: few; CDR3aa: CASSLDPLTNEQFF; CDR3nt: TGTGCCAGCAGCTTAGATCCCCTCACCAATGAGCAGTTCTTC
len: 16; j_gene: TRBJ2-7; d_gene: TRBD1; v_gene: TRBV12-3/TRBV12-4; abundance: .; CDR3aa: CASSHSDRGNSYEQYF; CDR3nt: TGTGCCAGCAGTCACTCGGACAGGGGGAATTCCTACGAGCAGTACTTC
len: 13; j_gene: TRBJ2-7; d_gene: .; v_gene: TRBV29-1; abundance: many; CDR3aa: CSVVKGIEGEQYF; CDR3nt: TGCAGCGTTGTAAAGGGGATTGAAGGCGAGCAGTACTTC
len: 11; j_gene: TRBJ2-7; d_gene: .; v_gene: TRBV27; abundance: .; CDR3aa: CASRTSYEQYF; CDR3nt: TGTGCCAGCAGAACATCCTACGAGCAGTACTTC
len: 16; j_gene: TRBJ2-7; d_gene: .; v_gene: TRBV12-3/TRBV12-4; abundance: .; CDR3aa: CASSLAGRLTTYEQYF; CDR3nt: TGTGCCAGCAGTCTTGCTGGTAGACTTACCACCTACGAGCAGTACTTC
len: 15; j_gene: TRBJ2-1; d_gene: TRBD1; v_gene: TRBV4-1; abundance: few; CDR3aa: CASSPGQVRRDEQFF; CDR3nt: TGCGCCAGCAGCCCGGGACAGGTCCGGCGAGATGAGCAGTTCTTC
len: 15; j_gene: TRBJ2-5; d_gene: .; v_gene: TRBV9; abundance: few; CDR3aa: CASSVVGGMGETQYF; CDR3nt: TGTGCCAGCAGCGTAGTGGGGGGCATGGGGGAGACCCAGTACTTC
len: 13; j_gene: TRBJ2-3; d_gene: .; v_gene: TRBV5-6; abundance: .; CDR3aa: CASSFSVKDTQYF; CDR3nt: TGTGCCAGCAGCTTTAGCGTAAAGGATACGCAGTATTTT
len: 15; j_gene: TRBJ2-5; d_gene: TRBD2; v_gene: TRBV27; abundance: .; CDR3aa: CASSSPLAEGETQYF; CDR3nt: TGTGCCAGCAGTTCGCCTCTAGCGGAGGGGGAGACCCAGTACTTC
len: 13; j_gene: TRBJ1-5; d_gene: .; v_gene: TRBV12-3/TRBV12-4; abundance: few; CDR3aa: CASTSYVGQPQHF; CDR3nt: TGTGCCAGCACCTCCTATGTGGGACAGCCCCAGCATTTT
len: 15; j_gene: TRBJ2-3; d_gene: TRBD2; v_gene: TRBV2; abundance: few; CDR3aa: CASSRTSGYTDTQYF; CDR3nt: TGTGCCAGCAGTAGGACTAGCGGGTACACAGATACGCAGTATTTT
len: 15; j_gene: TRBJ2-2; d_gene: TRBD1; v_gene: TRBV3-1; abundance: few; CDR3aa: CASSQGDRGAGELFF; CDR3nt: TGTGCCAGCAGCCAAGGGGACAGGGGCGCCGGGGAGCTGTTTTTT
len: 16; j_gene: TRBJ2-5; d_gene: .; v_gene: TRBV10-3; abundance: .; CDR3aa: CAISESAGTLGETQYF; CDR3nt: TGTGCCATCAGTGAGTCGGCGGGTACCCTAGGAGAGACCCAGTACTTC
len: 18; j_gene: TRBJ2-3; d_gene: TRBD1; v_gene: TRBV27; abundance: few; CDR3aa: CASSPEIMGQGGTDTQYF; CDR3nt: TGTGCCAGCAGTCCCGAAATAATGGGACAGGGGGGCACAGATACGCAGTATTTT
len: 17; j_gene: TRBJ2-5; d_gene: TRBD1; v_gene: TRBV3-1; abundance: .; CDR3aa: CASSQVFRTGDQETQYF; CDR3nt: TGTGCCAGCAGCCAAGTTTTCAGGACAGGGGATCAAGAGACCCAGTACTTC
len: 14; j_gene: TRBJ1-2; d_gene: TRBD1; v_gene: TRBV12-3/TRBV12-4; abundance: .; CDR3aa: CASSSARGLDGYTF; CDR3nt: TGTGCCAGCAGTTCCGCCAGGGGGCTAGATGGCTACACCTTC
len: 16; j_gene: TRBJ2-3; d_gene: TRBD2; v_gene: TRBV5-1; abundance: .; CDR3aa: CASSYRLAVSTDTQYF; CDR3nt: TGCGCCAGCAGCTACAGACTAGCAGTAAGCACAGATACGCAGTATTTT
len: 15; j_gene: TRBJ2-6; d_gene: TRBD1; v_gene: TRBV20-1; abundance: few; CDR3aa: CSASSQGAGANVLTF; CDR3nt: TGCAGTGCAAGTAGCCAGGGGGCTGGGGCCAACGTCCTGACTTTC
len: 12; j_gene: TRBJ2-7; d_gene: .; v_gene: TRBV6-6; abundance: .; CDR3aa: CASRQREYEQYF; CDR3nt: TGTGCCAGCAGGCAAAGGGAGTACGAGCAGTACTTC
len: 17; j_gene: TRBJ2-1; d_gene: TRBD2; v_gene: TRBV4-1; abundance: few; CDR3aa: CASSHRLGTSGSNEQFF; CDR3nt: TGCGCCAGCAGCCACCGACTAGGGACTAGCGGGAGTAATGAGCAGTTCTTC
len: 13; j_gene: TRBJ2-7; d_gene: .; v_gene: TRBV20-1; abundance: .; CDR3aa: CSARVAGRYEQYF; CDR3nt: TGCAGTGCTAGAGTTGCGGGGAGATACGAGCAGTACTTC
len: 13; j_gene: TRBJ2-1; d_gene: TRBD2; v_gene: TRBV29-1; abundance: few; CDR3aa: CSVAGLAGDEQFF; CDR3nt: TGCAGCGTTGCGGGGCTAGCGGGAGATGAGCAGTTCTTC
len: 14; j_gene: TRBJ2-7; d_gene: .; v_gene: TRBV20-1; abundance: .; CDR3aa: CSAGDVRSSYEQYF; CDR3nt: TGCAGTGCTGGGGACGTGAGAAGCTCCTACGAGCAGTACTTC
len: 14; j_gene: TRBJ1-2; d_gene: .; v_gene: TRBV5-1; abundance: few; CDR3aa: CASSLERAAYGYTF; CDR3nt: TGCGCCAGCAGCTTGGAACGGGCGGCATATGGCTACACCTTC
len: 17; j_gene: TRBJ2-5; d_gene: TRBD2; v_gene: TRBV9; abundance: once; CDR3aa: CASSRGAAGVVQETQYF; CDR3nt: TGTGCCAGCAGCCGAGGAGCAGCGGGGGTGGTACAAGAGACCCAGTACTTC
len: 12; j_gene: TRBJ1-1; d_gene: .; v_gene: TRBV30; abundance: few; CDR3aa: CAWGTSGTEAFF; CDR3nt: TGTGCCTGGGGGACATCAGGCACTGAAGCTTTCTTT
len: 15; j_gene: TRBJ2-1; d_gene: TRBD1; v_gene: TRBV6-5; abundance: few; CDR3aa: CASSYRGTGGNEQFF; CDR3nt: TGTGCCAGCAGTTACAGGGGGACAGGGGGAAATGAGCAGTTCTTC
len: 16; j_gene: TRBJ1-2; d_gene: TRBD1; v_gene: TRBV6-5; abundance: .; CDR3aa: CASSYSATGGSYGYTF; CDR3nt: TGTGCCAGCAGTTACTCGGCTACAGGGGGTAGTTATGGCTACACCTTC
len: 13; j_gene: TRBJ1-6; d_gene: .; v_gene: TRBV20-1; abundance: .; CDR3aa: CSATRGPMSPLHF; CDR3nt: TGCAGTGCTACCAGGGGTCCTATGTCACCCCTCCACTTT
len: 16; j_gene: TRBJ2-5; d_gene: TRBD2; v_gene: TRBV19; abundance: few; CDR3aa: CASSRAMGLARETQYF; CDR3nt: TGTGCCAGTAGTAGAGCGATGGGACTAGCCCGAGAGACCCAGTACTTC
len: 15; j_gene: TRBJ2-1; d_gene: TRBD2; v_gene: TRBV15; abundance: .; CDR3aa: CATSTASGYYNEQFF; CDR3nt: TGTGCCACCAGCACGGCTAGCGGATACTACAATGAGCAGTTCTTC
len: 15; j_gene: TRBJ2-7; d_gene: .; v_gene: TRBV20-1; abundance: few; CDR3aa: CSARGGLGRYYEQYF; CDR3nt: TGCAGTGCTAGAGGAGGGCTAGGAAGATATTACGAGCAGTACTTC
len: 14; j_gene: TRBJ1-1; d_gene: .; v_gene: TRBV5-1; abundance: few; CDR3aa: CASSVLKTNTEAFF; CDR3nt: TGCGCCAGCAGCGTCCTTAAGACGAACACTGAAGCTTTCTTT
len: 14; j_gene: TRBJ1-3; d_gene: .; v_gene: TRBV29-1; abundance: once; CDR3aa: CSVSSPFSGNTIYF; CDR3nt: TGCAGCGTTTCGAGCCCCTTCTCTGGAAACACCATATATTTT
len: 14; j_gene: TRBJ1-4; d_gene: TRBD1; v_gene: TRBV5-1; abundance: few; CDR3aa: CASSSGQGHEKLFF; CDR3nt: TGCGCCAGCAGCTCGGGACAGGGTCACGAAAAACTGTTTTTT
len: 16; j_gene: TRBJ1-5; d_gene: TRBD1; v_gene: TRBV3-1; abundance: few; CDR3aa: CASSQGGTGVPQPQHF; CDR3nt: TGTGCCAGCAGCCAAGGGGGGACAGGGGTTCCTCAGCCCCAGCATTTT
len: 15; j_gene: TRBJ2-7; d_gene: TRBD1; v_gene: TRBV5-1; abundance: few; CDR3aa: CASSLEGTGGYEQYF; CDR3nt: TGCGCCAGCAGCTTGGAAGGGACAGGGGGCTACGAGCAGTACTTC
len: 14; j_gene: TRBJ2-7; d_gene: TRBD2; v_gene: TRBV4-1; abundance: few; CDR3aa: CASSQVPSGYEQYF; CDR3nt: TGCGCCAGCAGCCAAGTGCCTAGCGGGTACGAGCAGTACTTC
len: 13; j_gene: TRBJ1-4; d_gene: TRBD1; v_gene: TRBV29-1; abundance: .; CDR3aa: CSVTGALDEKLFF; CDR3nt: TGCAGCGTAACAGGGGCGCTAGATGAAAAACTGTTTTTT
len: 15; j_gene: TRBJ1-2; d_gene: .; v_gene: TRBV27; abundance: few; CDR3aa: CASSWSGSLDYGYTF; CDR3nt: TGTGCCAGCAGTTGGTCGGGCAGCTTAGACTATGGCTACACCTTC
len: 13; j_gene: TRBJ2-3; d_gene: .; v_gene: TRBV7-9; abundance: .; CDR3aa: CASSSVGSDTQYF; CDR3nt: TGTGCCAGCAGCTCCGTAGGGTCAGATACGCAGTATTTT
len: 14; j_gene: TRBJ2-1; d_gene: .; v_gene: TRBV20-1; abundance: few; CDR3aa: CSSGGDREYNEQFF; CDR3nt: TGCAGTAGTGGAGGGGACAGAGAGTACAATGAGCAGTTCTTC
len: 15; j_gene: TRBJ2-3; d_gene: TRBD2; v_gene: TRBV20-1; abundance: .; CDR3aa: CSARKSGRSRDTQYF; CDR3nt: TGCAGTGCTAGAAAAAGCGGGAGGTCTCGAGATACGCAGTATTTT
len: 16; j_gene: TRBJ2-7; d_gene: TRBD2; v_gene: TRBV5-1; abundance: .; CDR3aa: CASSSPTSGRLREQYF; CDR3nt: TGCGCCAGCAGCTCGCCAACTAGCGGGAGGCTTCGCGAGCAGTACTTC
len: 14; j_gene: TRBJ2-7; d_gene: TRBD2; v_gene: TRBV10-2; abundance: .; CDR3aa: CASTSSGGTYEQYF; CDR3nt: TGCGCCAGCACCTCTAGCGGGGGGACCTACGAGCAGTACTTC
len: 13; j_gene: TRBJ1-1; d_gene: .; v_gene: TRBV20-1; abundance: few; CDR3aa: CSAMFAGFPEAFF; CDR3nt: TGCAGTGCTATGTTTGCAGGGTTTCCTGAAGCTTTCTTT